This entry is about one TCR beta chain. Profiling relied on immunoSEQ multiplex PCR, and the TCRdb table lists in-frame clones only, not all of them. Here the sample spans approximately 57,000 clones, more than 80% being singletons. The germline V gene encodes CDR1 SEHNR and CDR2 FQNEAQ (reference sequence). V lost 2 bases, J lost 0 bases, and 6 bases stayed unmatched. The CDR3 has 18 residues. Among the roughly 120 subjects of the validation cohort, separate from the 666-subject first cohort, were the donors. These data originate in a study of cytomegalovirus exposure and HLA in healthy donors. The clonotype comes from a young woman in good health and CMV-seronegative. The chain couples TRBV7-9 to TRBJ2-3; 12 bases line up with TRBD2. The material sequenced was PBMCs. This CDR3 is CASSLMGLAGPSTDTQYF. As DNA, the CDR3 is TGTGCCAGCAGCTTAATGGGACTAGCGGGCCCTAGCACAGATACGCAGTATTTT.